The rows below give T cell receptor beta chains drawn from one sample of a study of CDR3 diversity in severe acne. TCRdb called the PCR reads again in MiXCR, with one record for every CDR3 protein. The table has around 100,000 distinct CDR3 sequences, more than 45% seen once. Sequencing used blood. These receptors were collected from a male donor with acne. CDR3s include the opening cysteine and the closing phenylalanine or tryptophan. A D gene is named only where the DNA matches it firmly. The size entry is marked missing in some rows and otherwise reads once, few, many or a size class.

cdr3_nt,cdr3_aa,d_call,j_call,clone_size,v_call
-,CASSNSRTDEQYFGPGEGPQHF,-,TRBJ1-5,once,TRBV19
TGTGCCAGTAGTATAGGTGCTTCGCCCCAGCATTTT,CASSIGASPQHF,-,TRBJ1-5,-,TRBV19
TGTGCCACCAGAGCCCAGGGTACAGATACGCAGTATTTT,CATRAQGTDTQYF,-,TRBJ2-3,many,TRBV24-1
TGTGCCAGCAGCCTGGGAGTGGGGGCTTCCTACGAGCAGTACTTC,CASSLGVGASYEQYF,-,TRBJ2-7,-,TRBV7-9
TGTGCCAGCAGTTTGCAGGGGGCGTACACTGAAGCTTTCTTT,CASSLQGAYTEAFF,TRBD1,TRBJ1-1,-,TRBV11-2
TGTGCCATCAGTGAGTGGGACAAGCAGGGGGCCAATTCACCCCTCCACTTT,CAISEWDKQGANSPLHF,TRBD1,TRBJ1-6,many,TRBV10-3
TGTGCCAGCAGCTTAGTCGGGCGGTCGGACTACGAGCAGTACTTC,CASSLVGRSDYEQYF,-,TRBJ2-7,-,TRBV7-2
TGTGCCAGCAGTGAAAACGAACAGGGCAGCAATCAGCCCCAGCATTTT,CASSENEQGSNQPQHF,-,TRBJ1-5,once,TRBV25-1
TGTGCCAGCAGTGCTTTCCTTACGGGGGTCAACACTGAAGCTTTCTTT,CASSAFLTGVNTEAFF,-,TRBJ1-1,few,TRBV28
TGCAGTGCTCGGGGGGATACGCAGTATTTT,CSARGDTQYF,-,TRBJ2-3,many,TRBV20-1
TGCAGTGCCCACCGACAGGGGAGTTTTTACGAGCAGTACTTC,CSAHRQGSFYEQYF,TRBD1,TRBJ2-7,many,TRBV20-1
TGTGCCATCAGCGGGACTACCCTCGCGGTAGATACGCAGTATTTT,CAISGTTLAVDTQYF,TRBD2,TRBJ2-3,-,TRBV6-6
TGTGCCAGCAGGCTAGCGGCAGCGGCTCTCCCCTCAGATACGCAGTATTTT,CASRLAAAALPSDTQYF,TRBD2,TRBJ2-3,-,TRBV4-2